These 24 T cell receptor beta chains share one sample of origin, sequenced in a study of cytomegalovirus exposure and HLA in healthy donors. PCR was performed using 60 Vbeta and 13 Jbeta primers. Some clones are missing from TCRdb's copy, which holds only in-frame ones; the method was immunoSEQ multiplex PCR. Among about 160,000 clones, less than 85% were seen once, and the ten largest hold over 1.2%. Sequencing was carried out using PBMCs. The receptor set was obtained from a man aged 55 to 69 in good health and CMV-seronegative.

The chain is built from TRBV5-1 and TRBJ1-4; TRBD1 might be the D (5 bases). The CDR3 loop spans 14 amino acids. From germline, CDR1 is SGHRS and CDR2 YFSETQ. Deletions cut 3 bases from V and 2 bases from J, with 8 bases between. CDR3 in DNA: TGCGCCAGCAGCTCGGGACTGACTAATGAAAAACTGTTTTTT. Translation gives CASSSGLTNEKLFF.

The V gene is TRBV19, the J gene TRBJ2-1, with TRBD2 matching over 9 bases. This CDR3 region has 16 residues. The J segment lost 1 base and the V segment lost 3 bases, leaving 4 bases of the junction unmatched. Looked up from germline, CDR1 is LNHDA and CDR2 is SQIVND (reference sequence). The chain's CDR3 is CASSIQAGGSYNEQFF. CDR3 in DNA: TGTGCCAGTAGTATCCAAGCGGGAGGTTCCTACAATGAGCAGTTCTTC. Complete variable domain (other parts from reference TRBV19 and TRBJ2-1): DGGITQSPKYLFRKEGQNVTLSCEQNLNHDAMYWYRQDPGQGLRLIYYSQIVNDFQKGDIAEGYSVSREKKESFPLTVTSAQKNPTAFYLCASSIQAGGSYNEQFFGPGTRLTVL.

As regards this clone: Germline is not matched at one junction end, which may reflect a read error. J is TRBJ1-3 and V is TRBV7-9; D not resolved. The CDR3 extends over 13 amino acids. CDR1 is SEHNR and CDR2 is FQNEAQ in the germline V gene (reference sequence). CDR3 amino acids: CSSSLGRGNTIYF. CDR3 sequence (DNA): TGTTCCAGCAGCTTGGGCAGAGGGAACACCATATATTTT.

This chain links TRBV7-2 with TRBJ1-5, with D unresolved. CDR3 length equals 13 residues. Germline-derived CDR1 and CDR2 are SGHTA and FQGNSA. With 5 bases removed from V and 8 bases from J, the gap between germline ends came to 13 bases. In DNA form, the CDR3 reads TGTGCCAGCAGCCCGGAGATAAGTAAGCCCCAGCATTTT. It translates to CASSPEISKPQHF.

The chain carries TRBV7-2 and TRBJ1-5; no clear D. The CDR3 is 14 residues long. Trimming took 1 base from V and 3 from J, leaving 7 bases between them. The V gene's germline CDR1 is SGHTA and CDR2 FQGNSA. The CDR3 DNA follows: TGTGCCAGCAGCTTAGATATTTTCAATCAGCCCCAGCATTTT. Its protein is CASSLDIFNQPQHF.

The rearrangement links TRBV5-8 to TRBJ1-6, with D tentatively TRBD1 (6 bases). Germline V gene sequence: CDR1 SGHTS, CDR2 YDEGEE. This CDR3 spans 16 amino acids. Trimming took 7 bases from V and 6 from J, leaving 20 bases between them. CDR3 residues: CASLQGERLSNSPLHF. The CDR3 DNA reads TGTGCCAGCTTACAGGGTGAACGTCTATCTAATTCACCCCTCCACTTT.

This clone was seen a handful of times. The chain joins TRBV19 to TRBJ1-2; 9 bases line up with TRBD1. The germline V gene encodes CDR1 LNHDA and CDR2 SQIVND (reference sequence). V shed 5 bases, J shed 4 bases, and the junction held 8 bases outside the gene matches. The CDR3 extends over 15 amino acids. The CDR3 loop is CASSDTGGLGYGYTF. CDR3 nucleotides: TGTGCCAGTAGTGATACAGGGGGCCTCGGCTATGGCTACACCTTC.

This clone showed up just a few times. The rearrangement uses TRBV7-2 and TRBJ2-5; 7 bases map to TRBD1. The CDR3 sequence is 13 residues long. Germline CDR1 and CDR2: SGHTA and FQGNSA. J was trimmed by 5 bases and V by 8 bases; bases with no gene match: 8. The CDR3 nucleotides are TGTGCCAGCGGCACTCCGGGACAGGAGACCCAGTACTTC. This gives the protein CASGTPGQETQYF. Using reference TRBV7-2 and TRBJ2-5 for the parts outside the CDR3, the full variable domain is GAGVSQSPSNKVTEKGKDVELRCDPISGHTALYWYRQSLGQGLEFLIYFQGNSAPDKSGLPSDRFSAERTGGSVSTLTIQRTQQEDSAVYLCASGTPGQETQYFGPGTRLLVL.

In DNA form, the CDR3 reads TGTGCCAGTACCAGGGCGGGGGCTCAAGAGACCCAGTACTTC. Residues: CASTRAGAQETQYF. V usage is TRBV7-9 and J usage is TRBJ2-5; tentative D call: TRBD2 (7 bases). The CDR3 consists of 14 residues. Trimming pared 9 bases from V and 2 bases from J, leaving 16 bases between. Germline V CDR1 and CDR2: SEHNR, FQNEAQ (reference sequence).

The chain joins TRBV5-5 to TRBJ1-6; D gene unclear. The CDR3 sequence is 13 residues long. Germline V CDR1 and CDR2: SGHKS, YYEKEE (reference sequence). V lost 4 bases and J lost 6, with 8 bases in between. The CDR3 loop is CASSPGINSPLHF. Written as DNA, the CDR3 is TGTGCCAGCAGCCCCGGGATTAATTCACCCCTCCACTTT.

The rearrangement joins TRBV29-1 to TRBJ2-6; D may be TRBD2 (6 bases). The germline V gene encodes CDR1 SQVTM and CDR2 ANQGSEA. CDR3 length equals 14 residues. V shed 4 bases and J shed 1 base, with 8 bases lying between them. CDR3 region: CSVAGVSGANVLTF. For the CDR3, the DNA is TGCAGCGTTGCGGGGGTTTCTGGGGCCAACGTCCTGACTTTC.

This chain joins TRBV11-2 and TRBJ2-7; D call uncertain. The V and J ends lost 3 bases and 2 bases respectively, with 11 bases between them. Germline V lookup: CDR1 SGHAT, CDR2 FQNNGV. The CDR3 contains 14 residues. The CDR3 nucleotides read TGTGCCAGCAGCTTTTTCGCTGGCCCCTACGAGCAGTACTTC. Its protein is CASSFFAGPYEQYF.

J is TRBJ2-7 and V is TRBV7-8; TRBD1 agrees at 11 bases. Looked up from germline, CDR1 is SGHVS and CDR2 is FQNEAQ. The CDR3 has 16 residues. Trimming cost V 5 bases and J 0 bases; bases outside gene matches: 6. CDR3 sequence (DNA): TGTGCCAGCAGCAATATCGGGACAGGGGGCTCCTACGAGCAGTACTTC. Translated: CASSNIGTGGSYEQYF.

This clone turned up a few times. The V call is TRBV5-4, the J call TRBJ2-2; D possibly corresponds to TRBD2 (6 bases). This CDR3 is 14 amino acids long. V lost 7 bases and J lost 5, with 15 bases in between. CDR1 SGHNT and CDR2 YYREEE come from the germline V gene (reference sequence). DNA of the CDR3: TGTGCCAGCCATGCGGGAAGTGGTACCGGGGAGCTGTTTTTT. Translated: CASHAGSGTGELFF.

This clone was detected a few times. CDR3 loop: CASSRIKGAGLEAFF. DNA for the CDR3: TGTGCCAGCAGCCGGATAAAGGGAGCCGGCCTTGAAGCTTTCTTT. This chain connects TRBV7-7 to TRBJ1-1; D ambiguous. V lost 5 bases and J lost 7, with 20 bases in between. CDR3 size: 15 residues. CDR1 and CDR2 from the germline V gene are SSHAT and FNYEAQ (reference sequence).

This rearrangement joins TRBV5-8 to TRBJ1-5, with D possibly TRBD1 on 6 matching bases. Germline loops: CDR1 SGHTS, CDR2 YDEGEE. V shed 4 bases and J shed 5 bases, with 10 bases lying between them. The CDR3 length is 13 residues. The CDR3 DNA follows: TGTGCCAGCAGCAAGAACAGGGATCAGCCCCAGCATTTT. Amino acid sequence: CASSKNRDQPQHF. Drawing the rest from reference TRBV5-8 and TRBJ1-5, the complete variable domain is EAGVTQSPTHLIKTRGQQATLRCSPISGHTSVYWYQQALGLGLQFLLWYDEGEERNRGNFPPRFSGRQFPNYSSELNVNALELEDSALYLCASSKNRDQPQHFGDGTRLSIL.

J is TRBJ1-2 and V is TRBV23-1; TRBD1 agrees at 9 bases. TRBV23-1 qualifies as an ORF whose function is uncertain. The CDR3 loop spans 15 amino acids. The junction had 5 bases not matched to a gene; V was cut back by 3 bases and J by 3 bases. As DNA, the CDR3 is TGCGCCAGCAGTCAGGGGGACAGGGCTGACTATGGCTACACCTTC. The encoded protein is CASSQGDRADYGYTF.

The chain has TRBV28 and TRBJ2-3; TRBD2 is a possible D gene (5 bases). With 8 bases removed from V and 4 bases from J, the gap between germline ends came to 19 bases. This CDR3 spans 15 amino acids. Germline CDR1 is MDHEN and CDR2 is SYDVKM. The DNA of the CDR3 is TGTGCCAGCGCAAGCCCCCGGGATTGGGCAGATACGCAGTATTTT. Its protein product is CASASPRDWADTQYF. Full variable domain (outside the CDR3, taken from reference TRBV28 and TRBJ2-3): DVKVTQSSRYLVKRTGEKVFLECVQDMDHENMFWYRQDPGLGLRLIYFSYDVKMKEKGDIPEGYSVSREKKERFSLILESASTNQTSMYLCASASPRDWADTQYFGPGTRLTVL.

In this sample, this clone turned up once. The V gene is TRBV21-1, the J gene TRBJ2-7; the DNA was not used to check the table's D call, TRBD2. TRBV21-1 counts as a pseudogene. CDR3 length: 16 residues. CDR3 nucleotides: TGTGCCAGCAGCAAAAGGGGGGGCACAGGCGCCTACGAGCAGTACTTC. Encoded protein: CASSKRGGTGAYEQYF.

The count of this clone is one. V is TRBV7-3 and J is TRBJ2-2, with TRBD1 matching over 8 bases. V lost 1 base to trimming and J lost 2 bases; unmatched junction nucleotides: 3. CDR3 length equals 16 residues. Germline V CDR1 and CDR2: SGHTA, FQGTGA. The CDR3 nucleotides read TGTGCCAGCAGCTTAAGTGGACAGGGAAACACCGGGGAGCTGTTTTTT. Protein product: CASSLSGQGNTGELFF.

The CDR3 protein is CAISESGSGRNTGELFF. CDR3 in DNA: TGTGCCATCAGTGAATCCGGGAGTGGGCGGAACACCGGGGAGCTGTTTTTT. The chain is built from TRBV10-3 and TRBJ2-2; possible D gene TRBD2, 6 bases. With 3 bases removed from V and 1 base from J, the gap between germline ends came to 15 bases. Germline-derived CDR1 and CDR2 are ENHRY and SYGVKD. The CDR3 extends over 17 amino acids.

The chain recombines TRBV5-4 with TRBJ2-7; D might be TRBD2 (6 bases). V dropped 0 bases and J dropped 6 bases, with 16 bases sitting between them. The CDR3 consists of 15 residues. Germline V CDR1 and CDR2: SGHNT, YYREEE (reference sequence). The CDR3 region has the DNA TGTGCCAGCAGCTTGGACTCACGGAGGGGAATCGAGCAGTACTTC. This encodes CASSLDSRRGIEQYF.

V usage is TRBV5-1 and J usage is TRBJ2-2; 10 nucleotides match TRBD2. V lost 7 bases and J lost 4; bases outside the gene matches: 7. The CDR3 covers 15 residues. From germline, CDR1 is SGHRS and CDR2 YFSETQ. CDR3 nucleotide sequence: TGCGCCAGCCGCCCTACTAGCGGGGTCACCGGGGAGCTGTTTTTT. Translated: CASRPTSGVTGELFF.

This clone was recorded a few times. The CDR3 region is CASSPEQGAGETQYF. The CDR3 DNA reads as TGTGCCAGCAGTCCAGAACAGGGGGCAGGGGAGACCCAGTACTTC. The genes are TRBV2 and TRBJ2-5; 9 bases align to TRBD1. The V segment lost 5 bases and the J segment 5 bases; nucleotides outside the gene matches: 9. The CDR3 is made up of 15 amino acids. Germline CDR1 SNHLY, CDR2 FYNNEI.